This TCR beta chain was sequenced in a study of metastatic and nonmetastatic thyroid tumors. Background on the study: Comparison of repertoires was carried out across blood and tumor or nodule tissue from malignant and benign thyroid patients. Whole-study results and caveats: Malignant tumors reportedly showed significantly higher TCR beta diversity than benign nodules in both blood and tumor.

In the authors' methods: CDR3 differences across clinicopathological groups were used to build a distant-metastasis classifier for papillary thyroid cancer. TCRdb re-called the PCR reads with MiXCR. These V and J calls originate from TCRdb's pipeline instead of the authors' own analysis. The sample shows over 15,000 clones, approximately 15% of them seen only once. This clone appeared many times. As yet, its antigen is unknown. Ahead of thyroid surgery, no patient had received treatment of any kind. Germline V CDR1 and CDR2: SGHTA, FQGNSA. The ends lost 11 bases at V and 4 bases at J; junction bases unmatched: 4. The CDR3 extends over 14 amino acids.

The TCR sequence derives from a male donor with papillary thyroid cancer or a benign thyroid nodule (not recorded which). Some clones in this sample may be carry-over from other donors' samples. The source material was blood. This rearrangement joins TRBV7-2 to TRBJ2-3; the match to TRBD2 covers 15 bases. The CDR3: CAVGLAGGPDTQYF. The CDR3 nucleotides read TGTGCCGTTGGACTAGCGGGAGGGCCAGATACGCAGTATTTT.